The 23 T cell receptor beta chains given below trace back to one sample, sequenced in a study of Ad26.COV2.S vaccination and SARS-CoV-2 variants. This sample's treatment: roughly 20 received Ad26.COV2.S at low or high dose, single or two shots; 5 received placebo; per-sample allocation not given. Day 63 after the first injection of vaccine or placebo was the sampling time. Profiling relied on immunoSEQ multiplex PCR, and the TCRdb table lists in-frame clones only, not all of them. The sample shows 410,000 or so clones, 80% to 95% of them seen only once. Sequences were derived from peripheral blood, sampled in a trial of Ad26.COV2.S vaccine versus placebo. The receptor set was obtained from a person aged 18-65 years who received the Ad26.COV2.S COVID-19 vaccine or a placebo.

The rearrangement uses TRBV27 and TRBJ2-7; 9 bases are shared with TRBD2. Looked up from germline, CDR1 is MNHEY and CDR2 is SMNVEV (reference sequence). The CDR3 loop spans 13 amino acids. V shed 5 bases, J shed 2 bases, and the junction held 1 base outside the gene matches. This chain's CDR3 is CASSGGGAYEQYF. CDR3 sequence (DNA): TGTGCCAGCAGTGGCGGGGGGGCCTACGAGCAGTACTTC.

This clone was detected once. The chain recombines TRBV11-2 with TRBJ1-2; the D is unclear. V dropped 5 bases and J dropped 8 bases, with 12 bases sitting between them. The CDR3 sequence is 12 residues long. CDR1 and CDR2 (germline): SGHAT, FQNNGV. The CDR3 DNA reads as TGTGCCAGCAGCCGGGCCCTAGGAGGCTACACCTTC. Translating it yields CASSRALGGYTF.

As concerns this clone: Different DNA sequences within this sample yield the same CDR3. Here the CDR3 DNA reads TGTGCCAGCAGCGCCGGGACAGGCCCCTACGAGCAGTACTTC. Its translation: CASSAGTGPYEQYF. The J gene is TRBJ2-7, the V gene TRBV2, with 8 bases aligning to TRBD1. CDR3 length: 14 amino acids. V was clipped by 6 bases and J by 2 bases; unmatched bases: 6. Germline assignment: CDR1 SNHLY and CDR2 FYNNEI.

The chain has TRBV11-2 and TRBJ1-5; 7 bases align to TRBD1. J gave up 1 base and V 5 bases, and 5 bases lay outside the gene matches. Germline assignment: CDR1 SGHAT and CDR2 FQNNGV. The CDR3 has 15 amino acids. CDR3 nucleotides: TGTGCCAGCAGCCTTGGGACAGCCAGCAATCAGCCCCAGCATTTT. Translated, it gives CASSLGTASNQPQHF.

V is TRBV19 and J is TRBJ2-3, with 11 bases that match TRBD2. Germline values: CDR1 LNHDA, CDR2 SQIVND (reference sequence). With 3 bases clipped from V and 3 bases from J, the junction kept 5 bases outside the gene matches. CDR3 length: 16 residues. The DNA of the CDR3 is TGTGCCAGTAGTATTTTAGCGGGGGGGCGAACAGATACGCAGTATTTT. It codes for CASSILAGGRTDTQYF.

The V call is TRBV6-6, the J call TRBJ2-5, with D unresolved. The CDR3 is 15 residues long. Germline values: CDR1 MNHNY, CDR2 SVGAGI (reference sequence). With 4 bases removed from V and 4 bases from J, the gap between germline ends came to 16 bases. The CDR3 region has the DNA TGTGCCAGCAGTTTCCCCTATGAGGCCCCAGAGACCCAGTACTTC. Translation gives CASSFPYEAPETQYF.

This chain connects TRBV7-9 to TRBJ2-3, with D perhaps given as TRBD1 or TRBD2 (5 bases each). Trimming stripped 5 bases from V and 2 bases from J, with 14 bases between. Germline loops: CDR1 SEHNR, CDR2 FQNEAQ (reference sequence). The length of the CDR3 is 15 residues. CDR3 sequence reads: CASSHRDPATDTQYF. CDR3 nucleotides: TGTGCCAGCAGCCACCGGGACCCCGCCACAGATACGCAGTATTTT.

Comments on this clone: This CDR3 is also generated by other DNA sequences in the sample. The chain recombines TRBV28 with TRBJ2-7; 9 bases match TRBD1. The CDR3 loop spans 13 amino acids. Trimming cost V 5 bases and J 3 bases; bases outside gene matches: 2. Germline CDR1 and CDR2: MDHEN and SYDVKM. CDR3 nucleotide sequence: TGTGCCAGCAGTCCGGACAGGGGCTACGAGCAGTACTTC. This encodes CASSPDRGYEQYF.

This chain joins TRBV7-2 and TRBJ2-5, with TRBD2 as a possible D gene (6 bases). The CDR3 runs 16 residues. Germline V gives CDR1 SGHTA, CDR2 FQGNSA. V was cut by 0 bases and J by 5 bases, with 16 bases left in between. The CDR3 DNA is TGTGCCAGCAGCTTAGCGTGGGCCCCGGACTACGAGACCCAGTACTTC. As protein: CASSLAWAPDYETQYF.

V is TRBV28 and J is TRBJ1-2; TRBD1 aligns across 10 bases. CDR1 is MDHEN, CDR2 SYDVKM, per germline. Trimming removed 4 bases from V and 5 bases from J; junction bases left unmatched: 7. This CDR3 comprises 15 residues. The CDR3: CASSSGQGKRYGYTF. Written as DNA, the CDR3 is TGTGCCAGCAGTTCGGGACAGGGGAAGAGGTATGGCTACACCTTC.

The rearrangement links TRBV2 to TRBJ1-2, with D possibly matching TRBD1 (6 bases). V was trimmed by 3 bases and J by 2 bases, leaving 10 bases between them. The CDR3 is 14 amino acids. Per the germline V gene, CDR1 is SNHLY and CDR2 is FYNNEI. CDR3 in DNA: TGTGCCAGCAGTGATAGAACAGGGAACTATGGCTACACCTTC. Translating gives CASSDRTGNYGYTF.

The rearrangement uses TRBV5-1 and TRBJ1-1; D gene unclear. Germline loops: CDR1 SGHRS, CDR2 YFSETQ. The CDR3 is 18 amino acids. Between the trimmed V and J ends, which lost 0 bases and 2 bases, there was a span of 20 bases. The CDR3 nucleotides read TGCGCCAGCAGCTTGGCCCTTGGTGGAGGGCCGGGTAACACTGAAGCTTTCTTT. Translation: CASSLALGGGPGNTEAFF.

This chain uses TRBV28 with TRBJ2-3; D might be TRBD1 (6 bases). The germline CDR1 and CDR2 sequences are MDHEN and SYDVKM. The CDR3 runs to 15 residues. Trimming stripped 4 bases from V and 0 bases from J, with 11 bases between. The CDR3 nucleotides read TGTGCCAGCAGTTGGACAGCCGCCAGCACAGATACGCAGTATTTT. Its translation is CASSWTAASTDTQYF. The variable domain in full, with the rest retrieved from reference TRBV28 and TRBJ2-3, is DVKVTQSSRYLVKRTGEKVFLECVQDMDHENMFWYRQDPGLGLRLIYFSYDVKMKEKGDIPEGYSVSREKKERFSLILESASTNQTSMYLCASSWTAASTDTQYFGPGTRLTVL.

The chain combines TRBV7-2 with TRBJ2-3, with 9 bases lining up with TRBD2. V lost 5 bases and J lost 5; bases outside the gene matches: 11. The germline V gene has CDR1 SGHTA and CDR2 FQGNSA. CDR3 length: 16 amino acids. The CDR3 DNA reads as TGTGCCAGCAGCACAATTGGCGGGGGGGCAAGAGATACGCAGTATTTT. This translates into CASSTIGGGARDTQYF.

This clone has a handful of counts. The J gene is TRBJ1-2, the V gene TRBV6-6; D may be TRBD1 (6 bases). Trimming shortened V by 6 bases and J by 8 bases, and 16 bases separated the two germline ends. This CDR3 comprises 13 residues. Germline V CDR1 and CDR2: MNHNY, SVGAGI (reference sequence). The CDR3 protein is CASSQTGRWGYTF. CDR3 nucleotides: TGTGCCAGCAGCCAAACAGGGAGATGGGGCTACACCTTC.

The rearrangement links TRBV3-1 (or the pseudogene TRBV3-2) to TRBJ1-2, with a tentative D call TRBD1 (5 bases). Germline CDR1 LGHDT, CDR2 YNNKEL (reference sequence). Trimming pared 1 base from V and 5 bases from J, leaving 17 bases between. The CDR3 runs to 16 residues. For the CDR3, the DNA is TGTGCCAGCAGCCAAGGGCCGCTACAGGACACGTATGGCTACACCTTC. Protein product: CASSQGPLQDTYGYTF.

The J gene is TRBJ2-2, the V gene TRBV7-6; possible D gene TRBD2, 6 bases. The CDR3 totals 16 residues. CDR1 is SGHVS, CDR2 FNYEAQ, per germline. V was cut by 4 bases and J by 7 bases, with 19 bases left in between. CDR3 sequence reads: CASSSSGGTGVGELFF. CDR3 DNA sequence: TGTGCCAGCAGCTCAAGTGGTGGTACGGGGGTCGGGGAGCTGTTTTTT. The whole variable domain, remainder taken from reference TRBV7-6 and TRBJ2-2, is GAGVSQSPRYKVTKRGQDVALRCDPISGHVSLYWYRQALGQGPEFLTYFNYEAQQDKSGLPNDRFSAERPEGSISTLTIQRTEQRDSAMYRCASSSSGGTGVGELFFGEGSRLTVL.

The V call is TRBV6-1, the J call TRBJ2-7, with 7 bases matching TRBD2. The CDR3 loop spans 15 amino acids. After removal of 3 bases from V and 3 bases from J, the junction contained 8 bases not matched to a gene. Looked up from germline, CDR1 is MNHNS and CDR2 is SASEGT. DNA of the CDR3: TGTGCCAGCAGTGACGTGGGGGGGGACGGCTACGAGCAGTACTTC. Translated, it gives CASSDVGGDGYEQYF.

With respect to this clone: Other nucleotide sequences in the sample specify the same CDR3. The CDR3 sequence is CAGTGAGNTIYF. The CDR3 bases are TGTGCTGGGACAGGAGCTGGAAACACCATATATTTT. The chain links TRBV30 to TRBJ1-3; 8 bases agree with TRBD1. Germline lookup yields CDR1 GTSNPN and CDR2 SVGIG (reference sequence). This CDR3 is built from 12 residues.

The J gene is TRBJ2-2, the V gene TRBV5-1; tentatively, D is TRBD1 (6 bases). The CDR3 length is 14 residues. V was clipped by 7 bases and J by 4 bases, with 14 bases between them. Germline CDR1 SGHRS, CDR2 YFSETQ. CDR3 sequence: CASRTGFGTGELFF. Here the CDR3 DNA reads TGCGCCAGCCGAACAGGGTTCGGCACCGGGGAGCTGTTTTTT. Looking up the rest from reference TRBV5-1 and TRBJ2-2 gives the full variable domain: KAGVTQTPRYLIKTRGQQVTLSCSPISGHRSVSWYQQTPGQGLQFLFEYFSETQRNKGNFPGRFSGRQFSNSRSEMNVSTLELGDSALYLCASRTGFGTGELFFGEGSRLTVL.

This clone appeared a few times. The chain has TRBV5-4 and TRBJ1-2; 7 bases fit TRBD1. V gave up 4 bases and J gave up 1 base; unmatched junction bases: 10. The V gene's germline CDR1 is SGHNT and CDR2 YYREEE (reference sequence). The CDR3 length is 16 residues. The CDR3 nucleotides read TGTGCCAGCAGCCGACCGGGACAGATACTTAACTATGGCTACACCTTC. Protein sequence: CASSRPGQILNYGYTF. Looking up the rest from reference TRBV5-4 and TRBJ1-2 gives the full variable domain: ETGVTQSPTHLIKTRGQQVTLRCSSQSGHNTVSWYQQALGQGPQFIFQYYREEENGRGNFPPRFSGLQFPNYSSELNVNALELDDSALYLCASSRPGQILNYGYTFGSGTRLTVV.

The chain links TRBV18 to TRBJ2-2; no firm D call. CDR1 and CDR2 from the germline V gene are KGHSH and LQKENI. This CDR3 is 13 amino acids long. The V end was cut by 6 bases, the J end by 6 bases, with 11 bases between. CDR3 region: CASSNLGAGELFF. The CDR3 DNA reads as TGTGCCAGCTCCAACCTGGGCGCCGGGGAGCTGTTTTTT. The variable domain in full, with the rest retrieved from reference TRBV18 and TRBJ2-2, is NAGVMQNPRHLVRRRGQEARLRCSPMKGHSHVYWYRQLPEEGLKFMVYLQKENIIDESGMPKERFSAEFPKEGPSILRIQQVVRGDSAAYFCASSNLGAGELFFGEGSRLTVL.

The V call is TRBV5-8, the J call TRBJ1-2, with D uncertain. Germline loops: CDR1 SGHTS, CDR2 YDEGEE. This CDR3 region has 13 residues. Between the trimmed V and J ends, which lost 1 base and 4 bases, there was a span of 8 bases. CDR3 amino acids: CASSLMATYGYTF. CDR3 DNA: TGTGCCAGCAGCTTGATGGCAACCTATGGCTACACCTTC.